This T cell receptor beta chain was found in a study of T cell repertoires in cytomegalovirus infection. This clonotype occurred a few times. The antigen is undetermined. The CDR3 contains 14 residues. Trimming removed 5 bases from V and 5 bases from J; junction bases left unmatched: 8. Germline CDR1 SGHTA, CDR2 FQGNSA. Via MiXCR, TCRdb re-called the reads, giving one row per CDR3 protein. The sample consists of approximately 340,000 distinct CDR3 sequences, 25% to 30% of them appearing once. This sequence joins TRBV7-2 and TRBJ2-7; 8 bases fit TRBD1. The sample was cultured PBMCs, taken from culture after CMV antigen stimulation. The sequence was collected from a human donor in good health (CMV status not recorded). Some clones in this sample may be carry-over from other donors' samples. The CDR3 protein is CASSPRGQVDEQYF. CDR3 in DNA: TGTGCCAGCAGCCCTAGGGGACAGGTGGACGAGCAGTACTTC.